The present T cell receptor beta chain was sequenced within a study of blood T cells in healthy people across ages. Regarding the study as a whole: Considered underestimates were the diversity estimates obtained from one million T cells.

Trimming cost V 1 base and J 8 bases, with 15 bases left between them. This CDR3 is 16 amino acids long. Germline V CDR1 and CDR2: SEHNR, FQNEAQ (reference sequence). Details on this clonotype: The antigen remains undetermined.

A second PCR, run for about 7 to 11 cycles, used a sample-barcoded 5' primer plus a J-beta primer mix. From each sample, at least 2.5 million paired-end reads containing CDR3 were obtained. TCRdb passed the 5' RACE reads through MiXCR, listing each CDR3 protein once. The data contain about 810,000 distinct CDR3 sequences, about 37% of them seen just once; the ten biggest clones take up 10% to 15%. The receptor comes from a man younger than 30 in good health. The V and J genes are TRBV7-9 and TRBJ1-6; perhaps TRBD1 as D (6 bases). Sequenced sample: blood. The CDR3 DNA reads TGTGCCAGCAGCTTAGGAGGGGGTAGTGAGGATTCACCCCTCCACTTT. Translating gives CASSLGGGSEDSPLHF. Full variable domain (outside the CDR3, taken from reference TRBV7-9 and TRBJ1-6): DTGVSQNPRHKITKRGQNVTFRCDPISEHNRLYWYRQTLGQGPEFLTYFQNEAQLEKSRLLSDRFSAERPKGSFSTLEIQRTEQGDSAMYLCASSLGGGSEDSPLHFGNGTRLTVT.